The sequence of this TCR beta chain was determined in a study of T cell repertoires in cytomegalovirus infection (dated by TCRdb to between 2018 and 2021). With respect to the entire study: Peptide stimulations targeted recently identified HLA-C-restricted CMV epitopes, whose presentation resists viral immunomodulation, together with well-studied HLA-B-restricted epitopes. Because public TCR beta signatures pointed to carriage of CMV infection together with the matching HLA type, the HLA type of each donor mattered for the analysis.

From its cysteine to its phenylalanine, the CDR3 spans 15 amino acids. Only the CDR3 portion is preserved as DNA: 45 bases, with reading frame beginning at the first base. Germline trimming: 7 bases from V, 2 bases from J; junction bases outside gene matches: 10. CDR1 and CDR2 were assigned from the germline V gene as MDHEN and SYDVKM. Overall study results and their limits: In both this cohort and an independent roughly 360-donor cohort, the cumulative frequency of public TCR beta family members distinguished carriers of CMV infection plus the relevant HLA type. The ex vivo response was dominated by HLA-C-restricted CMV-specific TCR beta clonotypes, which also provided the single most frequent clonotype in two of eight donors.

The reads were generated on an Illumina HiSeq 1500. TCRdb reprocessed the public reads (quality trimming at Q25 with fastp, clone calling with MiXCR) and kept in-frame beta chains. All rows with the same CDR3 protein become a single entry with the most common DNA and genes. For this sample the table gives some 920,000 distinct CDR3 sequences, of which roughly 30% were detected only once. The ten largest clones capture over 13% of the sample. Comments on this clonotype: Its antigen is not yet known. No base qualities exist here, and no much larger clone lies one base off it.

This specimen's treatment or condition label, per the study, means: in vitro stimulation with specific CMV peptide epitopes to enrich CMV-specific T cells. Recombination joined TRBV28 with TRBJ2-5, and 7 bases in between align with TRBD1. The receptor was isolated from a human donor in good health (CMV status not recorded). Some clones in this sample may be carry-over from other donors' samples. This specimen was cultured CD8+ T cells from PBMCs, taken from culture after CMV antigen stimulation. The bases read TGTGCCAGCACCTCGGGACAGACGCTACAAGAGACCCAGTACTTC. The encoded protein is CASTSGQTLQETQYF.